The 3 T cell receptor beta chains reported below all come from one sample, sequenced in a study of shared clonotypes between healthy human individuals. Clones were read by immunoSEQ multiplex PCR, and TCRdb kept only the in-frame ones, dropping some. The data show roughly 1,800,000 clones, roughly 94% seen once. CD45RO-negative, CCR7-positively selected cells formed the naive CD8 fraction, excluding terminally differentiated effector memory CD45RA+ cells. The sequencing input was naive CD8+ T cells sorted from blood. All receptors come from a man between 18 and 29 years old in good health.

This clone has just a few counts. The chain recombines TRBV15 with TRBJ1-3; 10 nucleotides line up with TRBD1. The CDR3 spans 15 residues. The germline CDR1 and CDR2 sequences are LNHNV and YYDKDF (reference sequence). J was trimmed by 4 bases and V by 4 bases; bases with no gene match: 4. CDR3 DNA sequence: TGTGCCACCAGCATCGACAGGGGGCAAGGAAACACCATATATTTT. As protein: CATSIDRGQGNTIYF. Full variable domain (missing parts from reference TRBV15 and TRBJ1-3): DAMVIQNPRYQVTQFGKPVTLSCSQTLNHNVMYWYQQKSSQAPKLLFHYYDKDFNNEADTPDNFQSRRPNTSFCFLDIRSPGLGDTAMYLCATSIDRGQGNTIYFGEGSWLTVV.

This clone was recorded many times. The chain has TRBV13 and TRBJ2-7, with D hard to call. Trimming removed 2 bases at V and 5 bases at J, with 13 bases between. The germline gives CDR1 PRHDT, CDR2 FYEKMQ (reference sequence). The CDR3 is 14 amino acids. The CDR3 DNA reads as TGTGCCAGCAGCTTATGGACGGAAACGAACGAGCAGTACTTC. Encoded protein: CASSLWTETNEQYF.

The chain has TRBV11-2 and TRBJ2-7; 7 nucleotides match TRBD2. This CDR3 region has 15 residues. Per the germline V gene, CDR1 is SGHAT and CDR2 is FQNNGV. With 6 bases clipped from V and 1 base from J, the junction kept 9 bases outside the gene matches. The CDR3 DNA reads TGTGCCAGCAGTGCTCTTACGGGGGGTTCCTACGAGCAGTACTTC. This sequence encodes CASSALTGGSYEQYF.